This entry lists 22 T cell receptor beta chains sequenced from one sample in a study of vaccination effects on CD4 cells after COVID-19 (dated by TCRdb to about 2022). The ViraFEST assay stimulated PBMC with viral peptide pools and then used TCR sequencing to identify antigen-specific CD4+ T cell clonotypes by expansion. After about 9 days of culture, CD4+ T cells were isolated with the EasySep CD4+ T cell isolation kit. PCR-confirmed SARS-CoV-2 infection had occurred in convalescent patients between March and December 2020, before the Alpha, Beta and Delta variants emerged in the United States. Antigens of these TCRs are unknown. Library method: the immunoSEQ multiplex PCR assay. Held by TCRdb, this immuneACCESS table contains in-frame sequences only and omits some clones. Under half of the omission traces to an unresolved V gene where checked; the cause of the rest is unknown. Across this sample there are about 45,000 clones, with 75% seen only once. In total, the top ten clones hold 29% of the sample.

The sample consisted of CD4+ T cells from PBMCs cultured with a peptide pool, taken before COVID-19 vaccination. All receptors derive from a human donor who had a prior SARS-CoV-2 infection.

Written as DNA, the CDR3 is TGTGCCAGCAGCCAAGTCGGCGGGAGGGCCCATGCCGAGCAGTACTTC. Its protein is CASSQVGGRAHAEQYF. The chain combines TRBV3-1 (or the pseudogene TRBV3-2) with TRBJ2-7; 9 bases agree with TRBD2. CDR3 length equals 16 residues. V was pared by 1 base and J by 6 bases, with 10 bases of the junction left unmatched. Germline loops: CDR1 LGHDT, CDR2 YNNKEL (reference sequence).

The rearrangement joins TRBV30 to TRBJ1-2, with a tentative D call TRBD1 (5 bases). The germline V gene encodes CDR1 GTSNPN and CDR2 SVGIG (reference sequence). V gave up 6 bases and J gave up 5 bases, with 16 bases separating them. CDR3 length equals 13 residues. The chain's CDR3 is CACPFRRAYGYTF. The DNA of the CDR3 is TGTGCCTGTCCCTTCCGCAGGGCTTATGGCTACACCTTC.

The chain couples TRBV5-1 to TRBJ2-3, with D hard to call. V was trimmed by 4 bases and J by 2 bases, leaving 2 bases between them. The CDR3 consists of 11 residues. Germline CDR1 SGHRS, CDR2 YFSETQ. The CDR3, as DNA: TGCGCCAGCAGCGACACAGATACGCAGTATTTT. Encoded protein: CASSDTDTQYF.

The chain links TRBV7-2 to TRBJ2-3; D is undetermined. V dropped 5 bases and J dropped 10 bases, with 10 bases sitting between them. Germline lookup yields CDR1 SGHTA and CDR2 FQGNSA. CDR3 length: 11 residues. This CDR3 reads CASSLTGPQYF. CDR3 nucleotides: TGTGCCAGCAGCCTCACCGGGCCGCAGTATTTT.

The table lists this clone with a few counts. The chain carries TRBV4-3 and TRBJ2-2; weak D call: TRBD1 (7 bases). This CDR3 spans 18 amino acids. Trimming cost V 1 base and J 6 bases, with 21 bases left between them. Germline V gene sequence: CDR1 LGHNA, CDR2 YSLEER. CDR3 sequence (DNA): TGCGCCAGCAGCCAAGTCTTCATCCAGGGGGGACACTCCGGGGAGCTGTTTTTT. Translation gives CASSQVFIQGGHSGELFF.

This clone occurred a few times. The rearrangement links TRBV24-1 to TRBJ2-1; the match to TRBD2 covers 8 bases. V lost 3 bases and J lost 6; bases outside the gene matches: 15. The CDR3 is 18 amino acids. Germline lookup yields CDR1 KGHDR and CDR2 SFDVKD. CDR3: CATSDPGPISGKVNEQFF. The CDR3 DNA is TGTGCCACCAGTGATCCAGGGCCCATTAGCGGGAAGGTCAATGAGCAGTTCTTC.

This clone was counted a single time. V gene TRBV2 combines with J gene TRBJ2-1; TRBD2 is a possible D gene (5 bases). The V and J ends lost 0 bases and 7 bases respectively, with 10 bases between them. CDR1 SNHLY and CDR2 FYNNEI come from the germline V gene. This CDR3 comprises 14 residues. This chain's CDR3 is CASSEAGAYNEQFF. The DNA for the CDR3 is TGTGCCAGCAGTGAAGCGGGAGCTTATAATGAGCAGTTCTTC. Supplemented by reference TRBV2 and TRBJ2-1, the full variable domain reads EPEVTQTPSHQVTQMGQEVILRCVPISNHLYFYWYRQILGQKVEFLVSFYNNEISEKSEIFDDQFSVERPDGSNFTLKIRSTKLEDSAMYFCASSEAGAYNEQFFGPGTRLTVL.

This rearrangement joins TRBV19 to TRBJ1-3, with 8 bases fitting TRBD1. Trimming at V came to 8 bases and at J to 0 bases, leaving 3 bases not matched to a gene. Germline loops: CDR1 LNHDA, CDR2 SQIVND (reference sequence). CDR3 length equals 14 residues. In DNA form, the CDR3 reads TGTGCCAGTGGAACAGGGGGCTCTGGAAACACCATATATTTT. Translating it yields CASGTGGSGNTIYF.

This clone has only a few counts. The rearrangement links TRBV7-8 to TRBJ1-5; D gene ambiguous. Per germline, CDR1 SGHVS and CDR2 FQNEAQ. V shed 1 base and J shed 7 bases, with 8 bases lying between them. This CDR3 has 13 residues. The CDR3, as DNA: TGTGCCAGCAGCTTAGAAACGGCCCAGCCCCAGCATTTT. This translates into CASSLETAQPQHF.

The chain has TRBV13 and TRBJ2-7; the D gene is possibly TRBD2 (5 bases). V gave up 5 bases and J gave up 5 bases, with 16 bases separating them. CDR3 length equals 14 residues. The germline CDR1 and CDR2 sequences are PRHDT and FYEKMQ (reference sequence). CDR3 coding DNA: TGTGCCAGCAGCCAAGACTGGACTGGTAACGAGCAGTACTTC. Translated, it gives CASSQDWTGNEQYF.

The chain employs TRBV9 and TRBJ2-1; TRBD2 agrees at 9 bases. Trimming cost V 2 bases and J 7 bases; bases outside gene matches: 7. This CDR3 region has 15 residues. CDR1 and CDR2 from the germline V gene are SGDLS and YYNGEE. CDR3 coding DNA: TGTGCCAGCAGCGTTAGCGGGAGCGGGGGTAATGAGCAGTTCTTC. Translated: CASSVSGSGGNEQFF.

This sequence joins TRBV19 and TRBJ1-5; D not resolved. V dropped 5 bases and J dropped 5 bases, with 16 bases sitting between them. Germline lookup yields CDR1 LNHDA and CDR2 SQIVND (reference sequence). The CDR3 consists of 15 residues. CDR3 DNA: TGTGCCAGTAGTTCAACCTGGGTCGGTGATCAGCCCCAGCATTTT. As protein: CASSSTWVGDQPQHF.

CDR3 in amino acids: CASSLDREVYGYTF. In nucleotides, the CDR3 is TGTGCCAGCAGCTTAGATCGGGAGGTTTATGGCTACACCTTC. J is TRBJ1-2 and V is TRBV11-3; D is unresolved. Trimming left V 0 bases short and J 5 bases short, with 10 bases between. The CDR3 is 14 amino acids. Per germline, CDR1 SGHNT and CDR2 YENEEA. Looking up the rest from reference TRBV11-3 and TRBJ1-2 gives the full variable domain: EAGVVQSPRYKIIEKKQPVAFWCNPISGHNTLYWYLQNLGQGPELLIRYENEEAVDDSQLPKDRFSAERLKGVDSTLKIQPAELGDSAVYLCASSLDREVYGYTFGSGTRLTVV.

The chain carries TRBV18 and TRBJ1-4, with TRBD1 as a possible D gene (5 bases). Trimming stripped 3 bases from V and 0 bases from J, with 5 bases between. Germline CDR1 KGHSH, CDR2 LQKENI. The CDR3 has 14 residues. This CDR3 is CASSPTATNEKLFF. The CDR3 coding sequence is TGTGCCAGCTCACCGACAGCAACTAATGAAAAACTGTTTTTT.

This clone was seen only once. The V and J genes are TRBV7-9 and TRBJ2-2; D call uncertain. CDR1 SEHNR and CDR2 FQNEAQ come from the germline V gene (reference sequence). The CDR3 is 13 amino acids. V was pared by 3 bases and J by 5 bases, with 7 bases between. The CDR3 bases are TGTGCCAGCAGCTTTCAGTTTACCGGGGAGCTGTTTTTT. This encodes CASSFQFTGELFF.

V usage is TRBV7-8 and J usage is TRBJ1-5, with D uncertain. Between the trimmed V and J ends, which lost 6 bases and 7 bases, there was a span of 16 bases. CDR1 SGHVS and CDR2 FQNEAQ come from the germline V gene. CDR3 length: 14 amino acids. DNA for the CDR3: TGTGCCAGCAGTCCTCTATGGGGAGGCCAGCCCCAGCATTTT. It encodes CASSPLWGGQPQHF.

This clone came up once. J is TRBJ2-1 and V is TRBV7-9, with TRBD2 matching over 11 bases. Germline V gene lookup returns CDR1 SEHNR and CDR2 FQNEAQ (reference sequence). The CDR3 runs to 16 residues. Germline trimming cut 5 bases from V and 8 bases from J; bases unmatched to any gene: 11. CDR3 in amino acids: CASSQAGGLAVHEQFF. CDR3 DNA: TGTGCCAGCAGCCAGGCCGGGGGACTAGCGGTCCATGAGCAGTTCTTC.

The table lists this clone with a count of one. The rearrangement links TRBV2 to TRBJ2-5, with 9 bases identical to TRBD2. CDR1 is SNHLY and CDR2 is FYNNEI in the germline V gene. The CDR3 covers 15 residues. The J segment lost 3 bases and the V segment lost 4 bases, leaving 6 bases of the junction unmatched. CDR3 sequence: CASSGGLAWEETQYF. CDR3 coding DNA: TGTGCCAGCAGTGGCGGACTAGCGTGGGAAGAGACCCAGTACTTC.

The chain employs TRBV2 and TRBJ1-6; unclear D gene. Germline values: CDR1 SNHLY, CDR2 FYNNEI. V gave up 4 bases and J gave up 7 bases, with 14 bases separating them. This CDR3 is built from 15 residues. CDR3 amino acids: CASSGVWSRNSPLHF. DNA of the CDR3: TGTGCCAGCAGTGGAGTGTGGAGCAGGAATTCACCCCTCCACTTT.

The gene calls are TRBV4-3 and TRBJ1-5; no firm D call. Germline CDR1 is LGHNA and CDR2 is YSLEER. V was clipped by 3 bases and J by 6 bases, with 15 bases between them. The CDR3 is made up of 15 amino acids. The CDR3 region has the DNA TGCGCCAGCAGCCAGGGCATAGGGCGGAGTCAGCCCCAGCATTTT. Protein sequence: CASSQGIGRSQPQHF.

The chain links TRBV2 to TRBJ1-1, with 7 bases aligning to TRBD1. V gave up 6 bases and J gave up 1 base; unmatched junction bases: 5. Germline V gene sequence: CDR1 SNHLY, CDR2 FYNNEI. The CDR3 extends over 14 amino acids. The CDR3 coding sequence is TGTGCCAGCAGCGACGGGACAGAGAACACTGAAGCTTTCTTT. Translating it yields CASSDGTENTEAFF.

This chain links TRBV6-6 with TRBJ2-3; perhaps TRBD1 as D (5 bases). Germline CDR1 MNHNY, CDR2 SVGAGI (reference sequence). The CDR3 consists of 13 residues. V gave up 6 bases and J gave up 1 base, with 8 bases separating them. In nucleotides, the CDR3 is TGTGCCAGCAGGAAACAGGGCACAGATACGCAGTATTTT. As protein: CASRKQGTDTQYF.